Listed below are T cell receptor beta chains from one sample, sequenced in a study of cytomegalovirus exposure and HLA in healthy donors. The method was immunoSEQ multiplex PCR; TCRdb's version includes in-frame clones alone and lacks a portion of them. The repertoire consists of approximately 130,000 clones, with roughly 80% occurring once and the leading ten covering about 8.1%. The specimen sequenced was PBMCs. These receptors originate from a woman aged 45 to 65 in good health and CMV-seropositive. Both conserved end residues are part of each CDR3. Fields, in order: J gene, clone size, D gene, V gene, CDR3 protein, CDR3 DNA. The D gene is left open where the match is weak. Rows give clone size only sometimes, using once, few, many, or a class for an expanded clone.

>TRBJ2-3|NA|NA|TRBV7-3
CASSLGRTDTQYF
TGTGCCAGCAGCCTTGGGCGCACAGATACGCAGTATTTT
>TRBJ2-5|NA|TRBD2|TRBV7-2
CASSLRLAGVIGETQYF
TGTGCCAGCAGCTTACGACTAGCGGGGGTGATTGGGGAGACCCAGTACTTC
>TRBJ2-7|NA|NA|TRBV25-1
CASSPTVPYEQYF
TGTGCCAGCAGTCCTACAGTGCCTTACGAGCAGTACTTC
>TRBJ1-1|once|NA|TRBV7-8
CASSLLQVMNTEAFF
TGTGCCAGCAGCCTCCTACAGGTCATGAACACTGAAGCTTTCTTT
>TRBJ2-7|NA|TRBD1|TRBV11-3
CASSLSSGTGYEQYF
TGTGCCAGCAGCTTGTCTTCCGGGACAGGCTACGAGCAGTACTTC
>TRBJ1-5|NA|TRBD1|TRBV5-5
CASSFTGEGQPQHF
TGTGCCAGCAGCTTCACAGGGGAAGGGCAGCCCCAGCATTTT
>TRBJ1-1|NA|NA|TRBV30
CAWSAPQQGGTEAFF
TGTGCCTGGAGTGCTCCCCAACAGGGCGGCACTGAAGCTTTCTTT
>TRBJ1-1|once|TRBD1|TRBV6-6
CASSFGDRMTEAFF
TGTGCCAGCAGTTTCGGGGACAGGATGACTGAAGCTTTCTTT
>TRBJ2-7|NA|TRBD2|TRBV7-3
CASSSTGTSNEQYF
TGTGCCAGCAGCTCAACCGGGACTAGTAACGAGCAGTACTTC
>TRBJ1-2|NA|TRBD1|TRBV28
CASSPTGTGLSYTF
TGTGCCAGCAGTCCGACCGGGACAGGATTGTCCTACACCTTC
>TRBJ1-2|NA|TRBD1|TRBV5-5
CASVPGQGAYGYTF
TGTGCCAGCGTGCCCGGACAGGGGGCCTATGGCTACACCTTC
>TRBJ2-1|NA|NA|TRBV30
CAWAGGSLVEQFF
TGTGCCTGGGCCGGGGGTAGTTTGGTTGAGCAGTTCTTC
>TRBJ2-6|once|NA|TRBV10-3
CAISYTGIVAAGANVLTF
TGTGCCATCAGTTATACAGGGATCGTAGCAGCTGGGGCCAACGTCCTGACTTTC
>TRBJ1-6|few|TRBD1|TRBV27
CASSSWTGSSYNSPLHF
TGTGCCAGCAGTTCGTGGACAGGTAGCTCCTATAATTCACCCCTCCACTTT
>TRBJ2-1|NA|TRBD2|TRBV5-4
CASSSPNSGEFF
TGTGCCAGCAGCTCCCCTAATAGCGGGGAGTTCTTC
>TRBJ2-7|once|NA|TRBV5-1
CASSLEGQGWTYEQYF
TGCGCCAGCAGCTTGGAAGGGCAGGGTTGGACCTACGAGCAGTACTTC
>TRBJ1-5|NA|NA|TRBV7-9
CASSLAGGNSNQPQHF
TGTGCCAGCAGCTTGGCGGGAGGAAATAGCAATCAGCCCCAGCATTTT
>TRBJ2-1|NA|NA|TRBV2
CASRKEIADNEQFF
TGTGCCAGCAGAAAGGAAATAGCGGACAATGAGCAGTTCTTC
>TRBJ1-5|few|TRBD1|TRBV2
CASSDFRDKGADQPQHF
TGTGCCAGCAGTGACTTTCGGGATAAGGGGGCGGATCAGCCCCAGCATTTT
>TRBJ1-3|NA|NA|TRBV9
CASSSGNLDSSGNTIYF
TGTGCCAGCAGCTCCGGGAATCTGGACAGCTCTGGAAACACCATATATTTT
>TRBJ2-7|NA|TRBD1|TRBV7-2
CASSSTGTGLYEQYF
TGTGCCAGCAGCAGTACCGGGACAGGGTTGTACGAGCAGTACTTC
>TRBJ2-5|NA|NA|TRBV2
CASKSRRDVETQYF
TGTGCCAGCAAATCGAGGAGGGACGTTGAGACCCAGTACTTC
>TRBJ2-6|NA|NA|TRBV7-9
CASSPNSGANGLTF
TGTGCCAGCAGCCCTAACTCTGGGGCCAACGGCCTGACTTTC
>TRBJ1-5|once|NA|TRBV19
CASSKSLNQPQHF
TGTGCCAGTAGTAAATCCCTGAATCAGCCCCAGCATTTT
>TRBJ2-7|few|TRBD2|TRBV18
CASSRAGTLYEQYF
TGTGCCAGCTCTAGAGCGGGGACCTTATACGAGCAGTACTTC
>TRBJ2-5|once|TRBD2|TRBV4-2
CASSQRASGRQETQYF
TGTGCCAGCAGCCAACGAGCTAGCGGGAGACAAGAGACCCAGTACTTC
>TRBJ2-3|NA|TRBD1|TRBV10-1
CASSGTGFPDTQYF
TGCGCCAGCAGCGGGACAGGGTTCCCAGATACGCAGTATTTT
>TRBJ2-2|once|TRBD1|TRBV15
CATSRDPLGTATGELFF
TGTGCCACCAGCAGAGATCCGTTGGGGACAGCCACCGGGGAGCTGTTTTTT
>TRBJ1-4|NA|NA|TRBV4-3
CASSQDRLRRGEKLFF
TGCGCCAGCAGCCAAGATAGGTTGCGGAGGGGCGAAAAACTGTTTTTT
>TRBJ2-1|NA|TRBD2|TRBV2
CASSEAGGSYNEQFF
TGTGCCAGCAGTGAAGCGGGAGGGAGCTACAATGAGCAGTTCTTC
>TRBJ2-6|NA|NA|TRBV11-1
CASSLWDSGANGLTF
TGTGCCAGCAGCTTATGGGACTCTGGGGCCAACGGCCTGACTTTC
>TRBJ2-1|few|NA|TRBV9
CASSLLSGSYNEQFF
TGTGCCAGCAGCCTCCTTAGCGGCTCCTACAATGAGCAGTTCTTC
>TRBJ1-6|NA|NA|TRBV12-5
CASGPLDGRGNSPLHF
TGTGCTAGTGGTCCCCTCGATGGCCGAGGGAATTCACCCCTCCACTTT
>TRBJ1-2|once|NA|TRBV5-1
CASSLRDSRANYGYTF
TGCGCCAGCAGCCTCAGAGACTCCAGGGCTAACTATGGCTACACCTTC
>TRBJ2-3|NA|TRBD2|TRBV5-4
CASSGNQGGSPDTQYF
TGTGCCAGCAGCGGGAACCAGGGCGGGAGCCCAGATACGCAGTATTTT
>TRBJ2-7|NA|NA|TRBV7-2
CASSLEAGFFYEQYF
TGTGCCAGCAGCTTAGAGGCAGGGTTCTTCTACGAGCAGTACTTC
>TRBJ2-1|NA|NA|TRBV19
CAVGPWQAYNEQFF
TGTGCCGTGGGTCCCTGGCAGGCCTACAATGAGCAGTTCTTC
>TRBJ1-1|few|TRBD1|TRBV4-2
CASSQFGQGNTEAFF
TGTGCCAGCAGCCAATTTGGACAGGGGAACACTGAAGCTTTCTTT
>TRBJ1-2|NA|NA|TRBV30
CACRKAGRSAYGYTF
TGTGCCTGCAGGAAAGCAGGGCGGAGCGCCTATGGCTACACCTTC
>TRBJ2-7|NA|NA|TRBV27
CASSLIGGGFTYEQYF
TGTGCCAGCAGTTTAATCGGGGGAGGTTTCACCTACGAGCAGTACTTC
>TRBJ2-7|few|TRBD2|TRBV5-4
CASSGGGSRPSEQYF
TGTGCCAGCAGCGGCGGGGGGAGCAGGCCCAGCGAGCAGTACTTC
>TRBJ1-1|medium-sized|TRBD1|TRBV5-1
CASSVQQGVVEAFF
TGCGCCAGCAGCGTCCAGCAGGGGGTGGTTGAAGCTTTCTTT
>TRBJ2-7|NA|NA|TRBV7-2
CASSLGSFDEQYF
TGTGCCAGCAGCTTAGGTTCTTTTGACGAGCAGTACTTC
>TRBJ2-2|NA|NA|TRBV21-1
CASSKGGRGKDTGELFF
TGTGCCAGCAGCAAAGGAGGGCGGGGCAAAGACACCGGGGAGCTGTTTTTT
>TRBJ2-5|NA|NA|TRBV4-3
CASSHAVPTGMGETQYF
TGCGCCAGCAGCCACGCCGTACCTACAGGGATGGGAGAGACCCAGTACTTC
>TRBJ2-3|NA|NA|TRBV5-4
CASSLVSSTDTQYF
TGTGCCAGCAGCTTGGTATCTAGCACAGATACGCAGTATTTT